One sample yielded the 28 T cell receptor beta chains listed below, sequenced in a study of CD8 T cells in Susac syndrome. Roughly 0.45 to 1 ug RNA was reverse transcribed with random hexamers. TCRdb re-called the immunoSEQ multiplex PCR reads with MiXCR, one entry per CDR3 protein. The profile covers about 200,000 distinct CDR3 sequences, with around 95% appearing a single time and just over 0.08% taken by the ten largest. Sequenced material: CD4+ T cells from PBMCs. Source of these receptors: a human donor with multiple sclerosis.

This clonotype came up once. The CDR3 bases are TGTGCCTGGAGTACAAGGGACAATTCACCCCTCCACTTT. This translates into CAWSTRDNSPLHF. The V gene is TRBV30, the J gene TRBJ1-6; TRBD1 is a possible D gene (5 bases). This CDR3 has 13 residues. V lost 2 bases and J lost 7, with 9 bases in between. CDR1 and CDR2 (germline): GTSNPN, SVGIG (reference sequence).

The chain recombines TRBV27 with TRBJ1-2, with a possible D match to TRBD1 (5 bases). CDR3 size: 14 residues. The V end was cut by 7 bases, the J end by 7 bases, with 19 bases between. Per the germline V gene, CDR1 is MNHEY and CDR2 is SMNVEV (reference sequence). The CDR3 is CASTSAGGTGGYTF. The CDR3 region has the DNA TGTGCCAGCACCTCAGCGGGGGGTACAGGTGGCTACACCTTC.

The chain joins TRBV9 to TRBJ2-1; D remains unclear. The CDR3 loop spans 16 amino acids. The ends were cut back, 1 base at V and 8 bases at J, with 19 bases in the middle. CDR1 and CDR2 from the germline V gene are SGDLS and YYNGEE. The CDR3 DNA sequence: TGTGCCAGCAGCGTATCCTCGTCCCATACTGTCTATGAGCAGTTCTTC. It codes for CASSVSSSHTVYEQFF. The whole variable domain, remainder taken from reference TRBV9 and TRBJ2-1, is DSGVTQTPKHLITATGQRVTLRCSPRSGDLSVYWYQQSLDQGLQFLIQYYNGEERAKGNILERFSAQQFPDLHSELNLSSLELGDSALYFCASSVSSSHTVYEQFFGPGTRLTVL.

The chain has TRBV30 and TRBJ1-4; a weak D match, TRBD1 (5 bases). The germline V gene encodes CDR1 GTSNPN and CDR2 SVGIG (reference sequence). The CDR3 length is 13 residues. With 1 base removed from V and 10 bases from J, the gap between germline ends came to 13 bases. The CDR3 nucleotides read TGTGCCTGGAGTGGTGGATCGGGGGGAAAACTGTTTTTT. It codes for CAWSGGSGGKLFF.

The chain carries TRBV29-1 and TRBJ1-1; D ambiguous. This CDR3 has 10 amino acids. V was trimmed by 7 bases and J by 1 base, leaving 4 bases between them. Per germline, CDR1 SQVTM and CDR2 ANQGSEA. The CDR3: CSGRNTEAFF. The CDR3, as DNA: TGCAGCGGACGGAACACTGAAGCTTTCTTT. The whole variable domain, remainder taken from reference TRBV29-1 and TRBJ1-1, is SAVISQKPSRDICQRGTSLTIQCQVDSQVTMMFWYRQQPGQSLTLIATANQGSEATYESGFVIDKFPISRPNLTFSTLTVSNMSPEDSSIYLCSGRNTEAFFGQGTRLTVV.

The chain uses TRBV11-2 and TRBJ2-3, with TRBD2 matching over 12 bases. The germline V gene encodes CDR1 SGHAT and CDR2 FQNNGV. J gave up 5 bases and V 5 bases, and 11 bases lay outside the gene matches. There are 17 residues in the CDR3. CDR3 protein: CASSITLAGGGVDTQYF. CDR3 sequence (DNA): TGTGCCAGCAGCATTACACTAGCGGGGGGAGGGGTAGATACGCAGTATTTT.

The V and J genes are TRBV20-1 and TRBJ1-5; tentative D call: TRBD1 (5 bases). The germline V gene encodes CDR1 DFQATT and CDR2 SNEGSKA (reference sequence). The CDR3 contains 15 residues. Trimming pared 5 bases from V and 8 bases from J, leaving 22 bases between. This CDR3 is CSAGRAPGPREPQHF. The CDR3 nucleotides read TGCAGTGCTGGGCGAGCCCCAGGGCCTCGGGAGCCCCAGCATTTT.

The gene calls are TRBV2 and TRBJ1-5; 8 bases align to TRBD1. Germline V gene lookup returns CDR1 SNHLY and CDR2 FYNNEI. The V gene end was trimmed by 3 bases and the J gene end by 3 bases; junction bases not matched to a gene: 4. The CDR3 runs 15 residues. CDR3 amino acids: CASSESTGDNQPQHF. The CDR3, as DNA: TGTGCCAGCAGTGAGTCGACAGGGGACAATCAGCCCCAGCATTTT.

V is TRBV20-1 and J is TRBJ2-4; unclear D gene. There are 14 residues in the CDR3. CDR1 is DFQATT, CDR2 SNEGSKA, per germline (reference sequence). Trimming pared 6 bases from V and 0 bases from J, leaving 12 bases between. In DNA, the CDR3 is TGCAGTGCCTTTGGGCCCATAGCCAAAAACATTCAGTACTTC. Its translation: CSAFGPIAKNIQYF.

The V and J genes are TRBV4-1 and TRBJ1-5, with D unresolved. CDR3 size: 13 residues. Trimming stripped 0 bases from V and 5 bases from J, with 5 bases between. CDR1 and CDR2 from the germline V gene are MGHRA and YSYEKL. CDR3: CASSQERDQPQHF. In nucleotides, the CDR3 is TGCGCCAGCAGCCAAGAGAGAGATCAGCCCCAGCATTTT.

A remark on this clonotype: A junction boundary mismatches the germline segment, possibly from a read error. The chain employs TRBV20-1 and TRBJ1-2, with 7 bases fitting TRBD1. Germline-derived CDR1 and CDR2 are DFQATT and SNEGSKA (reference sequence). The CDR3 totals 14 residues. CDR3 nucleotide sequence: TGCAGTGCTAGAGATTTTCAATCCGGGACAGCCGACAACTTC. Protein product: CSARDFQSGTADNF.

The V gene is TRBV9, the J gene TRBJ2-7; possibly TRBD2 for D (5 bases). Deletions cut 4 bases from V and 7 bases from J, with 18 bases between. Germline values: CDR1 SGDLS, CDR2 YYNGEE. The CDR3 length is 14 residues. CDR3 region: CASSPPTPSGEQYV. DNA of the CDR3: TGTGCCAGCAGCCCCCCGACCCCCTCGGGAGAGCAGTACGTC.

The V call is TRBV20-1, the J call TRBJ1-2; TRBD1 is a possible D gene (5 bases). Germline CDR1 DFQATT, CDR2 SNEGSKA (reference sequence). V was clipped by 6 bases and J by 4 bases, with 18 bases between them. The CDR3 consists of 14 residues. CDR3 region: CSAPPNGQGYGYTF. CDR3 coding DNA: TGCAGTGCGCCCCCAAACGGGCAGGGCTATGGCTACACCTTC.

V and J are TRBV30 and TRBJ2-1, with unresolved D. Trimming removed 2 bases from V and 9 bases from J, with 8 bases in between. This CDR3 region has 11 residues. Germline loops: CDR1 GTSNPN, CDR2 SVGIG (reference sequence). This CDR3 reads CAWSRVGEQFF. CDR3 coding DNA: TGTGCCTGGAGTCGGGTGGGTGAGCAGTTCTTC.

The chain links TRBV30 to TRBJ2-3, with D maybe TRBD2 (6 bases). The V gene's germline CDR1 is GTSNPN and CDR2 SVGIG (reference sequence). The length of the CDR3 is 13 residues. Trimming took off 3 bases at V and 10 bases at J, with 17 bases between the two ends. For the CDR3, the DNA is TGTGCCTGGAGCCCCCCTGCGGGGATGTCGCAGTATTTT. It codes for CAWSPPAGMSQYF.

This clonotype was recorded a few times. The chain uses TRBV29-1 and TRBJ1-1, with 8 bases matching TRBD1. The length of the CDR3 is 11 residues. CDR1 SQVTM and CDR2 ANQGSEA come from the germline V gene. This CDR3 is CSGQGNTEAFF. The CDR3 DNA reads TGCAGTGGACAGGGGAACACTGAAGCTTTCTTT.

A remark on this clonotype: Germline is not matched at one junction end, which may reflect a read error. This chain connects TRBV9 to TRBJ2-7; no clear D gene. The germline gives CDR1 SGDLS, CDR2 YYNGEE. The CDR3 covers 14 residues. The CDR3 bases are TGTGCCAGCAGCCCCGGGCCCACTACCTACGAGCAGTGCTTC. Translated: CASSPGPTTYEQCF.

The chain combines TRBV20-1 with TRBJ1-5; D uncertain. The CDR3 has 16 amino acids. Looked up from germline, CDR1 is DFQATT and CDR2 is SNEGSKA (reference sequence). V shed 0 bases and J shed 3 bases, with 15 bases lying between them. The CDR3 sequence: CSARDNRRQLNQPQHF. CDR3 in DNA: TGCAGTGCTAGAGATAATCGTCGGCAGCTCAATCAGCCCCAGCATTTT.

V usage is TRBV27 and J usage is TRBJ1-1; D ambiguous. From germline, CDR1 is MNHEY and CDR2 SMNVEV (reference sequence). The CDR3 runs 13 residues. Trimming cost V 2 bases and J 4 bases, with 8 bases left between them. CDR3 DNA sequence: TGTGCCAGCAGTTTAAGTTGGGGCACTGAAGCTTTCTTT. Its translation: CASSLSWGTEAFF.

The rearrangement joins TRBV6-5 to TRBJ2-1; D is ambiguous. Germline values: CDR1 MNHEY, CDR2 SVGAGI. CDR3 size: 13 residues. Trimming took 5 bases from V and 7 from J, leaving 12 bases between them. CDR3 protein: CASSPPLRNEQFF. In DNA, the CDR3 is TGTGCCAGCAGTCCCCCCTTGCGAAATGAGCAGTTCTTC.

This chain connects TRBV11-3 to TRBJ2-7, with TRBD2 identical over 7 bases. Germline-derived CDR1 and CDR2 are SGHNT and YENEEA. J gave up 6 bases and V 5 bases, and 4 bases lay outside the gene matches. The CDR3 is 12 residues long. CDR3 region: CASSPWGGEQYF. CDR3 nucleotides: TGTGCCAGCAGCCCCTGGGGGGGCGAGCAGTACTTC.

V gene TRBV29-1 combines with J gene TRBJ2-7; D not resolved. The length of the CDR3 is 13 residues. The V and J ends lost 6 bases and 1 base respectively, with 13 bases between them. The germline CDR1 and CDR2 sequences are SQVTM and ANQGSEA. CDR3 loop: CSVKKPDSYEQYF. Here the CDR3 DNA reads TGCAGCGTCAAAAAGCCGGATTCCTACGAGCAGTACTTC.

The rearrangement links TRBV20-1 to TRBJ2-7; D unclear. The CDR3 is 14 residues long. Germline assignment: CDR1 DFQATT and CDR2 SNEGSKA (reference sequence). Trimming took 0 bases from V and 2 from J, leaving 11 bases between them. The CDR3 loop is CSARDRVSAYEQYV. CDR3 in DNA: TGCAGTGCTAGAGATCGGGTGAGCGCCTACGAGCAGTACGTC.

The V and J genes are TRBV19 and TRBJ2-5; the D is unclear. CDR3 length: 12 residues. Germline CDR1 is LNHDA and CDR2 is SQIVND (reference sequence). V dropped 5 bases and J dropped 9 bases, with 13 bases sitting between them. The CDR3 is CASSPRESSQYF. DNA of the CDR3: TGTGCCAGTAGTCCTAGAGAGTCTTCCCAGTACTTC. The variable domain in full, completed from reference TRBV19 and TRBJ2-5, reads DGGITQSPKYLFRKEGQNVTLSCEQNLNHDAMYWYRQDPGQGLRLIYYSQIVNDFQKGDIAEGYSVSREKKESFPLTVTSAQKNPTAFYLCASSPRESSQYFGPGTRLLVL.

V usage is TRBV29-1 and J usage is TRBJ2-1; maybe TRBD1 (8 bases). Trimming removed 2 bases at V and 6 bases at J, with 14 bases between. The CDR3 has 14 residues. Germline values: CDR1 SQVTM, CDR2 ANQGSEA. Written as DNA, the CDR3 is TGCAGCGTTGAACGAAACAGGGGGGGCAATGAGCAGTTCTTC. This sequence encodes CSVERNRGGNEQFF.

The chain employs TRBV2 and TRBJ1-2, with D hard to call. Deletions cut 2 bases from V and 7 bases from J, with 17 bases between. Germline lookup yields CDR1 SNHLY and CDR2 FYNNEI. The CDR3 covers 15 residues. The CDR3: CASSELVGQAAGYTF. As DNA, the CDR3 is TGTGCCAGCAGTGAATTAGTAGGGCAGGCTGCTGGCTACACCTTC.

The rearrangement uses TRBV7-2 and TRBJ2-3; no definite D call. The length of the CDR3 is 14 residues. V was trimmed by 5 bases and J by 4 bases, leaving 13 bases between them. The V gene's germline CDR1 is SGHTA and CDR2 FQGNSA. The CDR3 DNA reads as TGTGCCAGCAGCCCAAAATCCTTTCCAGATACGCAGTATTTT. This translates into CASSPKSFPDTQYF.

This rearrangement joins TRBV3-1 to TRBJ1-1, with a tentative D call TRBD1 (5 bases). Germline CDR1 and CDR2: LGHDT and YNNKEL (reference sequence). CDR3 size: 15 residues. Trimming stripped 2 bases from V and 4 bases from J, with 14 bases between. CDR3 region: CASSQSGVGSTEAFF. The CDR3 DNA reads TGTGCCAGCAGCCAATCGGGGGTTGGAAGCACTGAAGCTTTCTTT. Supplemented by reference TRBV3-1 and TRBJ1-1, the full variable domain reads DTAVSQTPKYLVTQMGNDKSIKCEQNLGHDTMYWYKQDSKKFLKIMFSYNNKELIINETVPNRFSPKSPDKAHLNLHINSLELGDSAVYFCASSQSGVGSTEAFFGQGTRLTVV.